This T cell receptor (beta chain) was captured by sequencing in a study of T cell repertoires in cytomegalovirus infection. Study-level background: Both CMV infection and a matching HLA type were indicated by public TCR beta signatures. Study results and limitations: Of the TCR beta families, the public ones yielded a cumulative frequency that identified carriers of CMV plus the relevant HLA. The ex vivo response showed dominance by HLA-C-restricted CMV-specific TCR beta clonotypes.

About this clonotype: Antigen: not known.

TCRdb re-derived calls from the reads in MiXCR, one entry per CDR3 protein. The sample yields 300,000 to 400,000 distinct CDR3 sequences, 25% to 30% seen once. This sequence was found in a human donor in good health (CMV status not recorded). Some clones in this sample may be carry-over from other donors' samples. The sequences come from cultured PBMCs, collected from culture after CMV antigen stimulation.

The CDR3 region has the DNA TGTGCCAGCAGTTCTTGGCTTAATGAGCAGTTCTTC. This sequence encodes CASSSWLNEQFF. The chain is built from TRBV12-3 or TRBV12-4 and TRBJ2-1; D is uncertain. Trimming shortened V by 4 bases and J by 7 bases, and 8 bases separated the two germline ends. CDR3 length: 12 residues.